This entry lists 22 T cell receptor beta chains sequenced from one sample in a study of beta chain features in type 1 diabetes. Notes on the study in general: Moderately but significantly shorter TCRB CDR3s were found in Type 1 diabetes patients in all four CD4+ subsets.

Expressed TCRB transcripts were sequenced after all isolated RNA was converted to cDNA. This table comes from immunoSEQ multiplex PCR, and its TCRdb copy is limited to in-frame clones, with some not included. The sample lists about 180,000 clones; 6.5% to 8.5% were seen once. These receptors lack a known antigen. Sample: central memory CD4+ T cells from blood. The receptors were gathered from a man aged 18-30 years with type 1 diabetes.

This clone was picked up a small number of times. The chain employs TRBV7-2 and TRBJ2-7; 7 bases are a match to TRBD1. Trimming took 5 bases from V and 6 from J; bases not matched to a gene: 7. The CDR3 length is 13 residues. Germline loops: CDR1 SGHTA, CDR2 FQGNSA. Here the CDR3 DNA reads TGTGCCAGCAGCCCCAACAGGGGTTCCGAGCAGTACTTC. This gives the protein CASSPNRGSEQYF.

Only a few counts were recorded for this clone. Other DNA sequences in this sample translate to the same CDR3. The J gene is TRBJ2-7, the V gene TRBV7-9; D is unresolved. This CDR3 has 11 residues. CDR1 and CDR2 (germline): SEHNR, FQNEAQ (reference sequence). Trimming cost V 5 bases and J 4 bases, with 6 bases left between them. The DNA of the CDR3 is TGTGCCAGCAGCCCAGCGTACGAGCAGTACTTC. It codes for CASSPAYEQYF. Filled out from reference TRBV7-9 and TRBJ2-7, the complete variable domain reads DTGVSQNPRHKITKRGQNVTFRCDPISEHNRLYWYRQTLGQGPEFLTYFQNEAQLEKSRLLSDRFSAERPKGSFSTLEIQRTEQGDSAMYLCASSPAYEQYFGPGTRLTVT.

The chain uses TRBV5-1 and TRBJ2-1, with 8 bases lining up with TRBD2. This CDR3 contains 13 residues. The germline V gene has CDR1 SGHRS and CDR2 YFSETQ. V shed 4 bases, J shed 10 bases, and the junction held 7 bases outside the gene matches. The CDR3 DNA is TGCGCCAGCAGCGAAACCCGGGGGGGGGAGCAGTTCTTC. It encodes CASSETRGGEQFF.

The V call is TRBV2, the J call TRBJ2-5, with a possible D match to TRBD1 (6 bases). V shed 3 bases and J shed 3 bases, with 11 bases lying between them. The germline V gene encodes CDR1 SNHLY and CDR2 FYNNEI. The length of the CDR3 is 14 residues. The CDR3 DNA sequence: TGTGCCAGCAGTGAGGGCAGGGGAGAAGAGACCCAGTACTTC. This sequence encodes CASSEGRGEETQYF.

This clone was counted between two and nine times. The chain's CDR3 is CASSLGPPDQPQHF. For the CDR3, the DNA is TGTGCCAGCAGTTTAGGGCCGCCCGATCAGCCCCAGCATTTT. J is TRBJ1-5 and V is TRBV28; no firm D call. Germline V lookup: CDR1 MDHEN, CDR2 SYDVKM. This CDR3 has 14 amino acids. V lost 2 bases to trimming and J lost 5 bases, with 10 bases between them.

The J gene is TRBJ2-6, the V gene TRBV5-6; D unresolved. From germline, CDR1 is SGHDT and CDR2 YYEEEE. Trimming removed 4 bases at V and 2 bases at J, with 7 bases between. The CDR3 length is 14 residues. The CDR3 loop is CASSILTGANVLTF. The CDR3 region has the DNA TGTGCCAGCAGCATACTGACTGGGGCCAACGTCCTGACTTTC.

The rearrangement joins TRBV5-4 to TRBJ2-4; D may be TRBD2 (6 bases). Germline V gives CDR1 SGHNT, CDR2 YYREEE (reference sequence). Deletions cut 0 bases from V and 4 bases from J, with 11 bases between. The CDR3 has 15 residues. The CDR3 coding sequence is TGTGCCAGCAGCTTGGCCGGTAGCGGTAAAAACATTCAGTACTTC. Translated, it gives CASSLAGSGKNIQYF.

This clone was recorded a few times. The chain recombines TRBV18 with TRBJ2-2; 9 bases fit TRBD1. The V segment lost 5 bases and the J segment 0 bases; nucleotides outside the gene matches: 4. The germline CDR1 and CDR2 sequences are KGHSH and LQKENI. The CDR3 contains 16 residues. CDR3 sequence: CASSATGGSNTGELFF. In nucleotides, the CDR3 is TGTGCCAGCTCAGCGACAGGGGGATCGAACACCGGGGAGCTGTTTTTT.

This clone was counted between two and nine times. The junction does not match germline at one end; this may be a read error. V usage is TRBV6-5 and J usage is TRBJ1-1; TRBD1 might be the D (5 bases). Per the germline V gene, CDR1 is MNHEY and CDR2 is SVGAGI. This CDR3 is built from 13 residues. This CDR3 is CASSHSQGTEAFF. The DNA of the CDR3 is TGTGCCAGCAGTCACTCTCAGGGAACTGAAGCTTTCTTT.

This clone turned up a few times. This chain links TRBV28 with TRBJ2-7; D might be TRBD2 (5 bases). V lost 5 bases and J 3 bases, leaving 14 bases between the germline ends. Germline V gene data show CDR1 as MDHEN and CDR2 as SYDVKM. CDR3 length equals 14 residues. CDR3 protein: CASSVRLSGYEQYF. The DNA for the CDR3 is TGTGCCAGCAGTGTCCGACTAAGCGGCTACGAGCAGTACTTC.

This clone was picked up a small number of times. CDR3 DNA: TGTGCCAGCAGCCCCTATGGGAGTGAGCAGTTCTTC. Translating it yields CASSPYGSEQFF. The J gene is TRBJ2-1, the V gene TRBV11-3, with D possibly matching TRBD2 (5 bases). The CDR3 has 12 amino acids. V was cut by 5 bases and J by 9 bases, with 11 bases left in between. Germline assignment: CDR1 SGHNT and CDR2 YENEEA.

This clone was counted between two and nine times. This chain links TRBV7-2 with TRBJ1-4; TRBD1 is a possible D gene (6 bases). Germline V CDR1 and CDR2: SGHTA, FQGNSA. V lost 5 bases to trimming and J lost 7 bases, with 14 bases between them. This CDR3 has 14 residues. This chain's CDR3 is CASSTGGRSEKLFF. Here the CDR3 DNA reads TGTGCCAGCAGCACGGGGGGGCGGAGTGAAAAACTGTTTTTT.

This clone was recorded many times. The V call is TRBV4-3, the J call TRBJ2-2; a weak D match, TRBD2 (7 bases). This CDR3 has 17 residues. CDR1 is LGHNA and CDR2 is YSLEER in the germline V gene. Trimming removed 0 bases at V and 0 bases at J, with 11 bases between. This CDR3 is CASSQDRGGANTGELFF. CDR3 DNA: TGCGCCAGCAGCCAAGATCGAGGGGGGGCGAACACCGGGGAGCTGTTTTTT.

The chain employs TRBV18 and TRBJ2-4; the match to TRBD1 covers 8 bases. The J segment lost 7 bases and the V segment lost 2 bases, leaving 1 base of the junction unmatched. Germline V gives CDR1 KGHSH, CDR2 LQKENI. The CDR3 extends over 13 amino acids. The CDR3 region has the DNA TGTGCCAGCTCACCAGACAGGGGTAACATTCAGTACTTC. Translating it yields CASSPDRGNIQYF.

A few counts support this clone. The rearrangement uses TRBV4-2 and TRBJ2-1; 14 bases align to TRBD2. This CDR3 contains 22 residues. CDR1 and CDR2 from the germline V gene are LGHNA and YNFKEQ. Trimming at V came to 0 bases and at J to 0 bases, leaving 13 bases not matched to a gene. The CDR3 reads CASSQDTSRGLAGEVSYNEQFF. As DNA, the CDR3 is TGTGCCAGCAGCCAAGATACATCGAGGGGACTAGCGGGAGAGGTCTCCTACAATGAGCAGTTCTTC.

This clone showed up just a few times. The chain recombines TRBV28 with TRBJ2-3; 13 bases fit TRBD2. Trimming at V came to 5 bases and at J to 5 bases, leaving 7 bases not matched to a gene. Germline CDR1 is MDHEN and CDR2 is SYDVKM. CDR3 size: 16 residues. DNA of the CDR3: TGTGCCAGCAGTACGGCTAGACTAGCGGGAGGAGATACGCAGTATTTT. Translating it yields CASSTARLAGGDTQYF.

The chain combines TRBV7-2 with TRBJ2-7; 11 positions agree with TRBD1. The CDR3 totals 16 residues. From germline, CDR1 is SGHTA and CDR2 FQGNSA. J lost 3 bases, V lost 3 bases, and 7 bases had no gene match. CDR3 in amino acids: CASSLRSGTGGYEQYF. DNA of the CDR3: TGTGCCAGCAGCTTGAGATCCGGGACAGGGGGCTACGAGCAGTACTTC.

This clone showed up just a few times. The CDR3 loop is CASSDLLNQPQHF. Written as DNA, the CDR3 is TGTGCCAGCAGTGACCTACTAAATCAGCCCCAGCATTTT. This chain connects TRBV2 to TRBJ1-5, with unresolved D. In germline, CDR1 is SNHLY, CDR2 FYNNEI. The CDR3 extends over 13 amino acids. Trimming took off 3 bases at V and 4 bases at J, with 7 bases between the two ends.

V gene TRBV19 combines with J gene TRBJ1-5, with D unresolved. The CDR3 is 16 amino acids. Trimming stripped 2 bases from V and 5 bases from J, with 16 bases between. Germline assignment: CDR1 LNHDA and CDR2 SQIVND (reference sequence). CDR3 bases: TGTGCCAGTAGTATATCGGGATTCTGGGCGGATCAGCCCCAGCATTTT. Translating gives CASSISGFWADQPQHF.

The V call is TRBV7-2, the J call TRBJ1-2, with 7 bases lining up with TRBD1. The V gene end was trimmed by 0 bases and the J gene end by 3 bases; junction bases not matched to a gene: 1. Germline V lookup: CDR1 SGHTA, CDR2 FQGNSA. The length of the CDR3 is 14 residues. Here the CDR3 reads CASSLAGGDYGYTF. As DNA, the CDR3 is TGTGCCAGCAGCTTAGCAGGGGGCGACTATGGCTACACCTTC.

The CDR3 DNA reads as TGTGCCAGCAGCCAAGAGAAGGCGGCTGAAGCTTTCTTT. This gives the protein CASSQEKAAEAFF. The J gene is TRBJ1-1, the V gene TRBV4-2; D ambiguous. CDR1 is LGHNA, CDR2 YNFKEQ, per germline. The CDR3 is 13 residues long. The ends were cut back, 0 bases at V and 6 bases at J, with 8 bases in the middle.

The chain couples TRBV7-6 to TRBJ2-1; 10 positions match TRBD2. This CDR3 comprises 17 residues. With V trimmed by 5 bases and J by 5 bases, 12 bases remained unmatched. Germline V gives CDR1 SGHVS, CDR2 FNYEAQ. CDR3 coding DNA: TGTGCCAGCAGCCCCCCTCGACTAGCGGGTTTGAACAATGAGCAGTTCTTC. Translating gives CASSPPRLAGLNNEQFF.